A selection of T cell receptor beta chains follows, all from one sample in a study of multiple sclerosis patients with progressive multifocal leukoencephalopathy. Produced via immunoSEQ multiplex PCR; TCRdb's table is partial and in-frame only. The sample consists of about 25,000 clones, more than 85% of them appearing once. Sample: PBMCs, taken from a patient treated with natalizumab. Every receptor here comes from a man aged 25-45 years with multiple sclerosis. Both conserved end residues are part of each CDR3. A D gene is named only where the DNA matches it firmly. Clone size is given for some rows only: seen once, a few or many times, or a class if the clone is expanded.

>TRBV7-2|TRBJ1-5|NA|NA
TGTGCCAGCAGCTTTAGCGGGGGGCTGCAGCCCCAGCATTTT
CASSFSGGLQPQHF
>TRBV7-9|TRBJ2-3|NA|NA
TGTGCCAGCGGTACCACAGATACGCAGTATTTT
CASGTTDTQYF
>TRBV11-3|TRBJ1-3|NA|NA
TGTGCCATCAGCTTATCTGGAAACACCATATATTTT
CAISLSGNTIYF
>TRBV7-8|TRBJ1-5|NA|NA
TGTGCCAGCAGTTCCCTGGGTGTTGAGTTGGGGCCCCAGCATTTT
CASSSLGVELGPQHF
>TRBV11-1|TRBJ2-2|NA|NA
TGTGCCAGCAGCTCCAACTTGAACACCGGGGAGCTGTTTTTT
CASSSNLNTGELFF
>TRBV7-9|TRBJ2-5|NA|NA
TGTGCCAGCAGCCAAGAGACCCAGTACTTC
CASSQETQYF
>TRBV9|TRBJ1-2|NA|NA
TGTGCCAGCAGCTTCGACCAGCGGTATGGCTACACCTTC
CASSFDQRYGYTF
>TRBV27|TRBJ1-6|NA|NA
TGTGCCAGCAGTTTATCTGTTTGGGACACCTATAATTCACCCCTCCACTTT
CASSLSVWDTYNSPLHF
>TRBV6-5|TRBJ1-2|NA|NA
TGTGCCAGCACCCCCTTGAGGGGCACGGGCTACACCTTC
CASTPLRGTGYTF
>TRBV25-1|TRBJ2-5|NA|NA
TGTGCCAGCAGTGACTACGTTCTGGACAGCAAAGTGCAAGAGACCCAGTACTTC
CASSDYVLDSKVQETQYF
>TRBV6-5|TRBJ1-4|TRBD1|NA
TGTGCCAGCAGACGGGACAGGGAGGGGAAACTGTTTTTT
CASRRDREGKLFF
>TRBV4-1|TRBJ2-5|TRBD2|NA
TGCGCCAGCAGCCAAACCGACGGGGGGACTAGCCGCCAAGAGACCCAGTACTTC
CASSQTDGGTSRQETQYF
>TRBV7-6|TRBJ2-7|NA|NA
TGTGCCAGCAGCTACCTAAGGCGACGGGAGAAGTACTTC
CASSYLRRREKYF
>TRBV5-1|TRBJ2-6|TRBD1|NA
TGCGCCAGCAGGGGACAGGGGGCGCCCGGGGCCAACGTCCTGACTTTC
CASRGQGAPGANVLTF
>TRBV18|TRBJ2-6|TRBD1|NA
TGTGCCAGCTCAACCGCGCGGAGGACAGGTACATCCTCTGGGGCCAACGTCCTGACTTTC
CASSTARRTGTSSGANVLTF
>TRBV10-2|TRBJ2-3|NA|large
TGCGCCAGCAGGAGAGGGGACAGCACAGATACGCAGTATTTT
CASRRGDSTDTQYF
>TRBV10-3|TRBJ1-5|NA|NA
TGTGCCATCAGGGATGATGGGGGGATTCAGCCCCAGCATTTT
CAIRDDGGIQPQHF
>TRBV11-3|TRBJ2-1|TRBD2|NA
TGTGCCAGCAGCCGAGGACTAGCGGGGAGGTCCTACAATGAGCAGTTCTTC
CASSRGLAGRSYNEQFF
>TRBV5-1|TRBJ1-2|TRBD1|NA
TGCGCCAGCAGCTCCGGACAGGCGGGCCATGGCTACACCTTC
CASSSGQAGHGYTF
>TRBV4-1|TRBJ2-1|NA|NA
TGCGCCAGCAGCCACCGGGAATCCTACAATGAGCAGTTCTTC
CASSHRESYNEQFF
>TRBV7-9|TRBJ2-7|TRBD1|NA
TGTGCCAGCAGCGCTAGGACAGGGAATACCTACGAGCAGTACTTC
CASSARTGNTYEQYF
>TRBV7-2|TRBJ1-4|NA|NA
TGTGCCAGCAGCTTAGCCGAGGGGGGCGGAAGTGAAAAACTGTTTTTT
CASSLAEGGGSEKLFF
>TRBV7-9|TRBJ2-1|TRBD2|NA
TGTGCCAGCAGGGCTAGCGGCTACAATGAGCAGTTCTTC
CASRASGYNEQFF
>TRBV7-2|TRBJ2-5|TRBD2|NA
TGTGCCAGCAGCTTAGCTAGCGGGAGACAAGAGACCCAGTACTTC
CASSLASGRQETQYF
>TRBV6-1|TRBJ2-7|NA|once
TGTGCCAGCAGTGAAGACTCGACTCGGGAGCAGTACTTC
CASSEDSTREQYF
>TRBV9|TRBJ2-5|NA|NA
TGTGCCAGCAGCCCCCGAGGGGTAAATCAAGAGACCCAGTACTTC
CASSPRGVNQETQYF
>TRBV7-9|TRBJ1-2|TRBD1|NA
TGTGCCAGCAGCTTAAGTTTGACCGGACAGGGGTATGGCTACACCTTC
CASSLSLTGQGYGYTF